This T cell receptor beta chain was obtained from a study of Ad26.COV2.S vaccination and SARS-CoV-2 variants. Study background: Of the COV1001 trial arms, the Ad26.COV2.S arm included the donor.

Treatment indicated: some 20 received Ad26.COV2.S at low or high dose, single or two shots; 5 received placebo; per-sample allocation not given. Day 63 after the first vaccine or placebo injection was the time point for sampling. This CDR3 contains 13 residues. V was trimmed by 6 bases and J by 8 bases, leaving 16 bases between them. Libraries were prepared by immunoSEQ multiplex PCR; TCRdb keeps only in-frame clonotypes and omits some of them. The sample shows more than 300,000 clones, around four fifths of them seen only once. The receptor was derived from a person between 18 and 59 years old who received the Ad26.COV2.S COVID-19 vaccine or a placebo. The chain is built from TRBV12-3 or TRBV12-4 and TRBJ1-2; D is unclear. The source was peripheral blood, collected in a trial of Ad26.COV2.S vaccine versus placebo. The DNA for the CDR3 is TGTGCCAGCAGCACTACACCTGGAGGGGGCTACACCTTC. It is translated as CASSTTPGGGYTF.